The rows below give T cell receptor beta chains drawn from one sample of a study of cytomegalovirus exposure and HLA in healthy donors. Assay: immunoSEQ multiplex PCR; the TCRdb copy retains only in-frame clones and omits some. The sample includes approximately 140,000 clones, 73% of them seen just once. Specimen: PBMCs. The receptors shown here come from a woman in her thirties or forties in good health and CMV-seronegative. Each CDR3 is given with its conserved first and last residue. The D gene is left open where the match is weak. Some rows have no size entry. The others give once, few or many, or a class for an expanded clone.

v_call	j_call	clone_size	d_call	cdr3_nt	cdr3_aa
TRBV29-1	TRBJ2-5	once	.	TGCAGCGTTAAGACAGAAGAGACCCAGTACTTC	CSVKTEETQYF
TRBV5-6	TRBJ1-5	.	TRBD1	TGTGCCAGCAGCTACGGACAGGTTAGCAATCAGCCCCAGCATTTT	CASSYGQVSNQPQHF
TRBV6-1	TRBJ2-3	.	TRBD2	TGTGCCAGCAGTGAAATGGCTAGCGGGGGGGCCGGCACAGATACGCAGTATTTT	CASSEMASGGAGTDTQYF
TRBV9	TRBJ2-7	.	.	TGTGCCAGCAGCGTAGGTTTGCAGGGAATACCCTACGAGCAGTACTTC	CASSVGLQGIPYEQYF
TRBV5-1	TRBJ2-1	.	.	TGCGCCAGCAGCTATCGACTAGATCGAGGCAATGAGCAGTTCTTC	CASSYRLDRGNEQFF
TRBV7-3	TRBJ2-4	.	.	TGTGCCAGCAGAAAGGCGGGTGAAAACATTCAGTACTTC	CASRKAGENIQYF
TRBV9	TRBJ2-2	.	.	TGTGCCAGCAGCGTAGACACCAAAACCGGGGAGCTGTTTTTT	CASSVDTKTGELFF
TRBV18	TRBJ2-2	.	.	TGTGCCAGCTCACCAAAAGGGGGACCGAACACCGGGGAGCTGTTTTTT	CASSPKGGPNTGELFF
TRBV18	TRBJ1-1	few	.	TGTGCCAGCTCACCAAAACAGCCCCCTGAAGCTTTCTTT	CASSPKQPPEAFF
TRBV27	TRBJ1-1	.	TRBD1	TGTGCCAGCAGAAGGGACAGGGTGCACACTGAAGCTTTCTTT	CASRRDRVHTEAFF
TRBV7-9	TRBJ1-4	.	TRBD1	TGTTCCAGCAGCTTAGGGACCTCAGGGGGGGAAAAACTGTTTTTT	CSSSLGTSGGEKLFF
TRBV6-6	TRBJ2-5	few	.	TGTGCCAGCAGTTACGGTTTAGGGGGGGCGGGTGAGACCCAGTACTTC	CASSYGLGGAGETQYF
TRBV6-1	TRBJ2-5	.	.	TGTGCCAGCACAGCGTCGATTGGGGAGACCCAGTACTTC	CASTASIGETQYF
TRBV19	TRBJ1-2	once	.	TGTGCCAGTCGGACAGCTGGCTATGGCTACACCTTC	CASRTAGYGYTF
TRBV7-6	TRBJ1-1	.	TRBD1	TGTGCCAGCAGCCCAGTCTACAGGGGGAACACTGAAGCTTTCTTT	CASSPVYRGNTEAFF
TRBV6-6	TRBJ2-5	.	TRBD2	TGTGCCAGCAGTTACTCGGTTAGCGGGGGGAGGGAGACCCAGTACTTC	CASSYSVSGGRETQYF
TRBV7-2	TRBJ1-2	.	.	TGTGCCAGCAGCTTAGTGGAGGGGGGGCTCGATGGCTACACCTTC	CASSLVEGGLDGYTF
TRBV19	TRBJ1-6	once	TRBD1	TGTGCCAGTAGCGGAGGGGGCTCTAATTCACCCCTCCACTTT	CASSGGGSNSPLHF